One sample yielded the 5 T cell receptor beta chains listed below, sequenced in a study of chemoradiotherapy in HPV16-positive cancers. TCRdb's copy holds only in-frame clones and misses some; the assay was immunoSEQ multiplex PCR. The table records 8,000 to 10,000 clones, approximately 91% of them present only once. Sample: blood, taken from a patient who underwent chemoradiotherapy. The receptors here all came from a human donor with HPV-associated anogenital cancer.

The rearrangement uses TRBV2 and TRBJ1-3; no definite D call. Germline CDR1 is SNHLY and CDR2 is FYNNEI. V lost 4 bases, J lost 3 bases, and 7 bases lay in between. The CDR3 is 13 residues long. The CDR3 bases are TGTGCCAGCAGTGTAGGGAATGGAAACACCATATATTTT. Translated, it gives CASSVGNGNTIYF.

The chain employs TRBV4-3 and TRBJ1-1, with D maybe TRBD1 (5 bases). This CDR3 has 17 residues. Trimming removed 0 bases at V and 1 base at J, with 15 bases between. CDR1 is LGHNA and CDR2 is YSLEER in the germline V gene. CDR3 DNA: TGCGCCAGCAGCCAAGAAAAACAGGCCTTATCGAACACTGAAGCTTTCTTT. It is translated as CASSQEKQALSNTEAFF.

This chain links TRBV7-2 with TRBJ2-5; 8 positions agree with TRBD2. The CDR3 length is 14 residues. V gave up 3 bases and J gave up 5 bases; unmatched junction bases: 5. Germline V gives CDR1 SGHTA, CDR2 FQGNSA. The CDR3, as DNA: TGTGCCAGCAGCTTGACGGGGGGGCCGGAGACCCAGTACTTC. Amino acids: CASSLTGGPETQYF.

The chain has TRBV5-4 and TRBJ2-5; a possible D gene is TRBD1 (5 bases). Germline values: CDR1 SGHNT, CDR2 YYREEE (reference sequence). Deletions cut 3 bases from V and 2 bases from J, with 8 bases between. CDR3 length: 13 amino acids. The CDR3 reads CASSSAGQETQYF. CDR3 in DNA: TGTGCCAGCAGCTCTGCAGGGCAAGAGACCCAGTACTTC.

V usage is TRBV11-2 and J usage is TRBJ2-2; D gene unclear. V gave up 5 bases and J gave up 5 bases, with 12 bases separating them. Germline values: CDR1 SGHAT, CDR2 FQNNGV. CDR3 length: 14 residues. This CDR3 is CASSPNFETGELFF. The CDR3 nucleotides are TGTGCCAGCAGCCCTAATTTTGAGACCGGGGAGCTGTTTTTT.